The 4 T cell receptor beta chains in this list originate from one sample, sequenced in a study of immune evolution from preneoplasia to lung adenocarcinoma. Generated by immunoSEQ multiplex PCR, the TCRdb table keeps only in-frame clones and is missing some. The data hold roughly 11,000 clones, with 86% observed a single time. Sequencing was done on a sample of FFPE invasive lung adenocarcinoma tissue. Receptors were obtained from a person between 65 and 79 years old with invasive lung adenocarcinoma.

DNA of the CDR3: TGTGCCAGCAGAGGCTACACCTTC. It yields the protein CASRGYTF. V gene TRBV2 combines with J gene TRBJ1-2; D gene ambiguous. The CDR3 sequence is 8 residues long. V was shortened by 6 bases and J by 8 bases, with 1 base between the two germline ends. Germline CDR1 is SNHLY and CDR2 is FYNNEI. Full variable domain (missing parts from reference TRBV2 and TRBJ1-2): EPEVTQTPSHQVTQMGQEVILRCVPISNHLYFYWYRQILGQKVEFLVSFYNNEISEKSEIFDDQFSVERPDGSNFTLKIRSTKLEDSAMYFCASRGYTFGSGTRLTVV.

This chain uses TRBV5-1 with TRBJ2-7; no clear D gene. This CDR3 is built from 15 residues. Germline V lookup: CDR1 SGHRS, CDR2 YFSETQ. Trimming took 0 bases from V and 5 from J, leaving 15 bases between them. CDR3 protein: CASSLESNPVHEQYF. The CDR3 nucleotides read TGCGCCAGCAGCTTGGAATCAAACCCGGTCCACGAGCAGTACTTC.

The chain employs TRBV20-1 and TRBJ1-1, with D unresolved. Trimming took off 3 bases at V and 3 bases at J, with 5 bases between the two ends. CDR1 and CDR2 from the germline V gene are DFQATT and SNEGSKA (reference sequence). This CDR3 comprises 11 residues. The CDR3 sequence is CSARVDTEAFF. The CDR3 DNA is TGCAGTGCTAGGGTCGACACTGAAGCTTTCTTT.

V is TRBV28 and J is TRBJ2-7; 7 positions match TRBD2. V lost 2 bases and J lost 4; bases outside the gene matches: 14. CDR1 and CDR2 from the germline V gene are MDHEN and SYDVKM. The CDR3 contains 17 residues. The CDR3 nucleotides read TGTGCCAGCAGTTTAGGGGCTGAGGGAGGGGTAGGTTACGAGCAGTACTTC. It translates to CASSLGAEGGVGYEQYF.